These T cell receptor beta chains were read from a single sample in a study of shared clonotypes between healthy human individuals. Measured with immunoSEQ multiplex PCR; TCRdb has only the in-frame clones, and not every one. The sample carries 650,000 to 700,000 clones, about 90% recorded once. What was sequenced was memory CD8+ T cells from PBMCs. The receptor set was obtained from a man between 18 and 29 years old in good health. Some clones in this sample may be carry-over from other donors' samples. CDR3s include the opening cysteine and the closing phenylalanine or tryptophan.

TRBJ2-3 TRBV4-3 CASSQDWRAPEWAQYF
TRBJ1-5 TRBV27 CASSQGAPWPQHF
TRBJ2-2 TRBV9 CASSVGQGVASELFF
TRBJ1-2 TRBV6-5 CASSWGRGRGYTF
TRBJ2-1 TRBV5-6 CASSSTSGANNEQFF
TRBJ2-5 TRBV6-6 CASSYGLYQETQYF
TRBJ1-2 TRBV27 CASSSNRDGYTF
TRBJ2-7 TRBV6-4 CASLRGEESEQYF
TRBJ2-1 TRBV19 CASKWRGTAFEQFF
TRBJ1-1 TRBV7-9 CASRYSRGAELTEAFF
TRBJ1-4 TRBV4-1 CASSQVFPGTSDEKLFF
TRBJ2-5 TRBV7-9 CASSLSLGPFDQYF
TRBJ2-5 TRBV28 CASSLVHRETQYF
TRBJ2-3 TRBV4-1 CASSRTSGRAVPDTQYF
TRBJ1-1 TRBV7-9 CASRPLTRAESEAFF
TRBJ1-2 TRBV4-3 CASSRGTSITDYGYTF
TRBJ2-3 TRBV2 CASSLGAGEVDTQYF
TRBJ2-7 TRBV27 CASTATGWDEQYF
TRBJ2-5 TRBV29-1 CSVEVVAGRETQYF
TRBJ1-1 TRBV27 CASSLGKEATEAFF
TRBJ2-7 TRBV28 CASSLVLAGLYEQYF
TRBJ2-1 TRBV29-1 CSVEDQVAGYNEQFF
TRBJ1-4 TRBV18 CASSPGSDEKLFF
TRBJ2-3 TRBV9 CASSRTGFLADTQYF
TRBJ2-3 TRBV6-5 CASSWGLAGSIDTQYF
TRBJ1-1 TRBV28 CASSLSANTEAFF
TRBJ2-7 TRBV19 CASSIDQRGEQYF
TRBJ2-3 TRBV5-3 CACTHRTSGALSTDTQYF